This T cell receptor beta chain comes out of a study of T-cell reconstitution after alpha-beta-depleted transplantation in children. The CDR3 runs to 16 residues. J was trimmed by 1 base and V by 5 bases; bases with no gene match: 7. Preparation of the TCRbeta library was carried out with unique molecular identifiers. In TCRdb, the PCR reads were re-called with MiXCR into one record per CDR3 protein. Among about 540,000 distinct CDR3 sequences, 15% to 20% were seen once, and the ten largest hold approximately 3%. The chain joins TRBV12-3 or TRBV12-4 to TRBJ2-1; 8 bases line up with TRBD2. The receptor was derived from a human donor who donated a stem cell graft to a child with acute lymphoblastic leukemia. The sequencing here drew on PBMCs from the stem cell graft donor, taken from the stem cell graft. The CDR3 reads CASSGGLVASYNEQFF. The DNA of the CDR3 is TGTGCCAGCAGTGGGGGACTAGTAGCTTCCTACAATGAGCAGTTCTTC.